A single sample is the source of the 18 T cell receptor beta chains below, sequenced in a study of graft-versus-host responses after intestinal transplantation. These TCRs are of unknown antigen specificity. Measured with immunoSEQ multiplex PCR; TCRdb has only the in-frame clones, and not every one. The profile shows around 97,000 clones, around 92% of them singletons. The sequencing here drew on unstimulated CD4+ T cells sorted from spleen or lymph node cells, taken before transplant. Source of these receptors: a human donor who was the organ donor for an intestinal transplant.

The chain links TRBV4-1 to TRBJ2-5; TRBD1 is a possible D gene (6 bases). The J call could be wrong; TRBJ2-7 is a better fit for the DNA end. The CDR3 length is 13 residues. CDR1 and CDR2 (germline): MGHRA, YSYEKL. CDR3 sequence (DNA): TGCGCCAGCAGCCAACAAGGGGGCTACGAGCAGTACTTC. Translated, it gives CASSQQGGYEQYF.

This sequence joins TRBV7-2 and TRBJ1-5; D is uncertain. From germline, CDR1 is SGHTA and CDR2 FQGNSA. Trimming shortened V by 1 base and J by 3 bases, and 13 bases separated the two germline ends. This CDR3 spans 16 amino acids. CDR3 sequence reads: CASSLGSAIDNQPQHF. CDR3 bases: TGTGCCAGCAGCTTAGGGAGCGCTATTGACAATCAGCCCCAGCATTTT. The full variable domain, completed using reference TRBV7-2 and TRBJ1-5, is GAGVSQSPSNKVTEKGKDVELRCDPISGHTALYWYRQSLGQGLEFLIYFQGNSAPDKSGLPSDRFSAERTGGSVSTLTIQRTQQEDSAVYLCASSLGSAIDNQPQHFGDGTRLSIL.

This chain joins TRBV10-3 and TRBJ1-2; TRBD1 agrees at 9 bases. Germline V gene data show CDR1 as ENHRY and CDR2 as SYGVKD. CDR3 size: 16 residues. V gave up 8 bases and J gave up 8 bases; unmatched junction bases: 18. CDR3 in DNA: TGTGCCATCCTCTCAACAGGGGGCAAGACGGGGGAAGGCTACACCTTC. It yields the protein CAILSTGGKTGEGYTF.

The CDR3 is CASTLTGGQDETQYF. CDR3 bases: TGTGCCAGCACCCTCACCGGGGGACAGGATGAGACCCAGTACTTC. V is TRBV7-3 and J is TRBJ2-5, with TRBD1 identical over 8 bases. V dropped 7 bases and J dropped 5; count of bases not matched to a gene: 12. The length of the CDR3 is 15 residues. Germline V gene sequence: CDR1 SGHTA, CDR2 FQGTGA.

V is TRBV2 and J is TRBJ1-4, with a tentative D call TRBD1 (6 bases). V lost 7 bases and J 8 bases, leaving 17 bases between the germline ends. CDR1 and CDR2 from the germline V gene are SNHLY and FYNNEI. The CDR3 sequence is 14 residues long. The CDR3 region is CASITKGEGEKLFF. In DNA form, the CDR3 reads TGTGCCAGCATCACAAAGGGGGAAGGGGAAAAACTGTTTTTT.

J is TRBJ2-7 and V is TRBV19; no clear D gene. CDR3 length: 16 amino acids. Germline CDR1 LNHDA, CDR2 SQIVND (reference sequence). V gave up 3 bases and J gave up 0 bases, with 15 bases separating them. The CDR3 region has the DNA TGTGCCAGTAGTATCCGAAAGGCTTACAGCTCCTACGAGCAGTACTTC. Translated, it gives CASSIRKAYSSYEQYF. Full variable domain (outside the CDR3, taken from reference TRBV19 and TRBJ2-7): DGGITQSPKYLFRKEGQNVTLSCEQNLNHDAMYWYRQDPGQGLRLIYYSQIVNDFQKGDIAEGYSVSREKKESFPLTVTSAQKNPTAFYLCASSIRKAYSSYEQYFGPGTRLTVT.

This chain links TRBV30 with TRBJ2-3; D uncertain. The CDR3 totals 11 residues. Trimming took off 3 bases at V and 5 bases at J, with 6 bases between the two ends. Germline lookup yields CDR1 GTSNPN and CDR2 SVGIG (reference sequence). Here the CDR3 reads CAWRSRDTQYF. The CDR3 nucleotides are TGTGCCTGGAGATCCCGAGATACGCAGTATTTT.

The chain carries TRBV4-1 and TRBJ1-6; 7 nucleotides line up with TRBD1. Unmatched junction bases numbered 11, after V lost 1 base and J lost 8 bases. From germline, CDR1 is MGHRA and CDR2 YSYEKL. This CDR3 spans 17 amino acids. The CDR3 here is CASSQGQARGLYSPLHF. In DNA form, the CDR3 reads TGCGCCAGCAGCCAAGGGCAGGCGAGGGGGCTCTATTCACCCCTCCACTTT.

In this sample, this clone turned up once. The chain is built from TRBV9 and TRBJ2-2; 7 positions agree with TRBD1. With 4 bases clipped from V and 7 bases from J, the junction kept 10 bases outside the gene matches. Looked up from germline, CDR1 is SGDLS and CDR2 is YYNGEE. The CDR3 totals 15 residues. The CDR3 spells CASSPHTGDIGELFF. CDR3 sequence (DNA): TGTGCCAGCAGCCCCCATACAGGGGATATCGGGGAGCTGTTTTTT.

The chain carries TRBV10-3 and TRBJ2-3; 7 bases are a match to TRBD1. V was clipped by 6 bases and J by 1 base; unmatched bases: 4. Germline loops: CDR1 ENHRY, CDR2 SYGVKD. CDR3 length: 14 amino acids. CDR3 in DNA: TGTGCCATCAGGGGGACAGACGGCACAGATACGCAGTATTTT. This gives the protein CAIRGTDGTDTQYF.

This clone has a single count. As DNA, the CDR3 is TGTGCCAGCAGCTCCTTCGTAGCGGGGGGAAACATTCAGTACTTC. Protein sequence: CASSSFVAGGNIQYF. V usage is TRBV7-2 and J usage is TRBJ2-4, with 10 positions matching TRBD2. J was trimmed by 6 bases and V by 4 bases; bases with no gene match: 6. The length of the CDR3 is 15 residues. Germline V CDR1 and CDR2: SGHTA, FQGNSA.

The chain couples TRBV10-3 to TRBJ2-2, with a tentative D call TRBD1 (5 bases). The CDR3 is 12 amino acids. Per germline, CDR1 ENHRY and CDR2 SYGVKD. The V and J ends lost 10 bases and 6 bases respectively, with 12 bases between them. The CDR3 DNA is TGTGCCACCTCTTTAGGGGCCGGGGAGCTGTTTTTT. Amino acids: CATSLGAGELFF.

The chain combines TRBV5-4 with TRBJ2-2; 11 nucleotides align to TRBD1. V lost 1 base to trimming and J lost 6 bases; unmatched junction nucleotides: 5. The CDR3 runs to 16 residues. Germline V CDR1 and CDR2: SGHNT, YYREEE (reference sequence). The CDR3 reads CASSLRTGGLAGELFF. CDR3 DNA: TGTGCCAGCAGCTTGAGGACAGGGGGCTTGGCCGGGGAGCTGTTTTTT.

This rearrangement joins TRBV30 to TRBJ1-3; 9 bases match TRBD1. Germline loops: CDR1 GTSNPN, CDR2 SVGIG (reference sequence). This CDR3 has 17 amino acids. Unmatched junction bases numbered 11, after V lost 3 bases and J lost 2 bases. The CDR3 DNA reads TGTGCCTGGAGCACTTTAGGACAGGGGATTACTGGAAACACCATATATTTT. This encodes CAWSTLGQGITGNTIYF.

The V and J genes are TRBV7-9 and TRBJ1-4; 9 bases are shared with TRBD1. The CDR3 covers 14 residues. CDR1 and CDR2 from the germline V gene are SEHNR and FQNEAQ (reference sequence). J lost 5 bases, V lost 4 bases, and 2 bases had no gene match. This CDR3 reads CASSSTGGNEKLFF. CDR3 in DNA: TGTGCCAGCAGCTCGACAGGGGGGAATGAAAAACTGTTTTTT.

This clone was picked up one time. V is TRBV11-1 and J is TRBJ2-7; TRBD1 matches 7 bases. J gave up 2 bases and V 5 bases, and 6 bases lay outside the gene matches. CDR3 length: 14 amino acids. Germline CDR1 SGHAT, CDR2 FQDESV (reference sequence). DNA of the CDR3: TGTGCCAGCAGCGACAGGGTCCCGCCCTACGAGCAGTACTTC. This translates into CASSDRVPPYEQYF.

The chain employs TRBV19 and TRBJ2-7, with D maybe TRBD1 (5 bases). V was trimmed by 8 bases and J by 5 bases, leaving 13 bases between them. This CDR3 spans 12 amino acids. Germline V gives CDR1 LNHDA, CDR2 SQIVND (reference sequence). CDR3 coding DNA: TGTGCCAGTTCCCAGGGTCTAAACGAGCAGTACTTC. Its protein is CASSQGLNEQYF.

The gene calls are TRBV10-1 and TRBJ2-7; TRBD2 agrees at 9 bases. The CDR3 runs 16 residues. The germline gives CDR1 WNHNN, CDR2 SYGVQD (reference sequence). The V gene end was trimmed by 3 bases and the J gene end by 5 bases; junction bases not matched to a gene: 11. The CDR3 sequence: CASSDPIGLAKDEQYF. For the CDR3, the DNA is TGCGCCAGCAGTGACCCGATTGGACTAGCGAAGGACGAGCAGTACTTC.